Below are 17 T cell receptor beta chains sequenced from a single sample in a study of T-cell reconstitution after alpha-beta-depleted transplantation in children. Using unique molecular identifiers, the investigators prepared the TCRbeta library. MiXCR, run by TCRdb on the PCR reads, gives a single entry per CDR3 protein. The table has about 980,000 distinct CDR3 sequences, about 30% seen once. The sequenced sample was PBMCs, mostly from graft donor cells, obtained 360 days after TCRalphabeta/CD19-depleted stem cell transplant. The receptors stem from a boy under three years old who had a stem cell transplant for SCID, so the T cells may come from the graft donor.

The V call is TRBV13, the J call TRBJ2-2; D possibly corresponds to TRBD1 (5 bases). This CDR3 spans 16 amino acids. Germline CDR1 is PRHDT and CDR2 is FYEKMQ (reference sequence). V shed 5 bases and J shed 5 bases, with 18 bases lying between them. Written as DNA, the CDR3 is TGTGCCAGCAGCCTCGGCTGGGCAAGGGGAACCGGGGAGCTGTTTTTT. Translating it yields CASSLGWARGTGELFF.

V and J are TRBV7-6 and TRBJ2-3; unclear D gene. Germline assignment: CDR1 SGHVS and CDR2 FNYEAQ. V lost 5 bases and J lost 1, with 13 bases in between. The CDR3 is 15 amino acids. In DNA, the CDR3 is TGTGCCAGCAGCCCGAGAAAAACTGGCACAGATACGCAGTATTTT. Protein: CASSPRKTGTDTQYF.

The chain is built from TRBV24-1 and TRBJ2-2; D uncertain. In germline, CDR1 is KGHDR, CDR2 SFDVKD. The V gene lost 2 bases and the J gene lost 3 bases, with 6 bases spanning the gap. The CDR3 has 14 amino acids. This CDR3 reads CATSDWEDTGELFF. CDR3 sequence (DNA): TGTGCCACCAGTGATTGGGAAGACACCGGGGAGCTGTTTTTT.

This chain joins TRBV19 and TRBJ1-3; D uncertain. The CDR3 is 16 amino acids. Germline CDR1 LNHDA, CDR2 SQIVND (reference sequence). V was trimmed by 4 bases and J by 4 bases, leaving 17 bases between them. The CDR3 nucleotides read TGTGCCAGTAGTACCGATGCCCTTTGGAGCGGAAACACCATATATTTT. Protein: CASSTDALWSGNTIYF.

This clonotype was seen more than once but under ten times. V is TRBV24-1 and J is TRBJ2-1; 12 bases are shared with TRBD2. Germline V lookup: CDR1 KGHDR, CDR2 SFDVKD. The J segment lost 6 bases and the V segment lost 2 bases, leaving 4 bases of the junction unmatched. The CDR3 extends over 16 amino acids. The CDR3 loop is CATSDWTSGKLNEQFF. Here the CDR3 DNA reads TGTGCCACCAGTGATTGGACTAGCGGGAAACTCAATGAGCAGTTCTTC.

The chain uses TRBV19 and TRBJ1-3; tentative D call: TRBD1 (5 bases). This CDR3 region has 15 residues. Germline V gives CDR1 LNHDA, CDR2 SQIVND (reference sequence). Trimming removed 10 bases at V and 2 bases at J, with 18 bases between. CDR3 coding DNA: TGTGCCACTATAGTCCAGGGACGGGCTGGAAACACCATATATTTT. It encodes CATIVQGRAGNTIYF.

The rearrangement links TRBV12-3 or TRBV12-4 to TRBJ2-2; D is perhaps TRBD2 (5 bases). Trimming pared 4 bases from V and 5 bases from J, leaving 17 bases between. The CDR3 is made up of 16 amino acids. CDR3 nucleotide sequence: TGTGCCAGCAGTTCACTCCCGGGCGGAGGAACCGGGGAGCTGTTTTTT. Translated, it gives CASSSLPGGGTGELFF.

V and J are TRBV6-1 and TRBJ1-5; a possible D gene is TRBD1 (6 bases). Germline CDR1 and CDR2: MNHNS and SASEGT. The V end was cut by 6 bases, the J end by 1 base, with 13 bases between. The CDR3 totals 15 residues. The CDR3 region is CASRQGLLSNQPQHF. CDR3 sequence (DNA): TGTGCCAGCAGACAGGGTCTACTAAGCAATCAGCCCCAGCATTTT.

The genes are TRBV7-9 and TRBJ1-2, with D uncertain. In germline, CDR1 is SEHNR, CDR2 FQNEAQ (reference sequence). V lost 5 bases and J 4 bases, leaving 11 bases between the germline ends. This CDR3 comprises 13 residues. The DNA of the CDR3 is TGTGCCAGCAGCCTAAATTCTGTCTATGGCTACACCTTC. Its protein is CASSLNSVYGYTF.

There are a few counts of this clonotype. The chain is built from TRBV27 and TRBJ2-5; a weak D match, TRBD1 (6 bases). Trimming removed 5 bases from V and 6 bases from J, with 19 bases in between. This CDR3 has 15 amino acids. The germline V gene encodes CDR1 MNHEY and CDR2 SMNVEV (reference sequence). The CDR3 sequence: CASSARQVSVQTQYF. CDR3 bases: TGTGCCAGCAGTGCGAGACAGGTGTCCGTGCAGACCCAGTACTTC.

CDR3 in DNA: TGCGCCAGCAGCCCGGGACAGGCTGCTAATCAGCCCCAGCATTTT. It translates to CASSPGQAANQPQHF. J is TRBJ1-5 and V is TRBV5-1; TRBD1 agrees at 8 bases. Unmatched junction bases numbered 7, after V lost 4 bases and J lost 4 bases. CDR3 length: 15 amino acids. CDR1 and CDR2 from the germline V gene are SGHRS and YFSETQ.

This clonotype was observed a handful of times. The genes are TRBV4-3 and TRBJ2-7, with 7 bases matching TRBD2. The CDR3 contains 14 residues. The V gene's germline CDR1 is LGHNA and CDR2 YSLEER. The V and J ends lost 5 bases and 5 bases, in that order; junction bases with no gene match: 9. This CDR3 reads CASSEAGIGNEQYF. The CDR3 nucleotides are TGCGCCAGCAGCGAAGCGGGAATAGGCAACGAGCAGTACTTC.

In its sample, this clonotype was seen a few times. The chain employs TRBV20-1 and TRBJ1-6, with a weak D call TRBD1 (6 bases). The CDR3 is 15 residues long. V was shortened by 3 bases and J by 2 bases, with 11 bases between the two germline ends. CDR1 is DFQATT, CDR2 SNEGSKA, per germline (reference sequence). DNA for the CDR3: TGCAGTGCTAGGGCAGGGGACCCCTATAATTCACCCCTCCACTTT. Translated: CSARAGDPYNSPLHF.

This chain links TRBV6-5 with TRBJ2-7; a weak D match, TRBD2 (5 bases). CDR1 is MNHEY, CDR2 SVGAGI, per germline. Trimming removed 1 base from V and 2 bases from J, with 12 bases in between. The CDR3 is made up of 15 amino acids. CDR3 amino acids: CASSYLWESAYEQYF. The CDR3 DNA reads as TGTGCCAGCAGTTACTTGTGGGAGTCAGCCTACGAGCAGTACTTC.

The chain joins TRBV12-3 or TRBV12-4 to TRBJ2-5; D gene unclear. The CDR3 has 14 amino acids. V was pared by 6 bases and J by 5 bases, with 16 bases between. For the CDR3, the DNA is TGTGCCAGCAGCCCGGAGATTGGTTGGGAGACCCAGTACTTC. Translating gives CASSPEIGWETQYF.

The gene calls are TRBV9 and TRBJ1-1; perhaps TRBD1 as D (6 bases). The CDR3 is 16 residues long. The V gene lost 1 base and the J gene lost 6 bases, with 19 bases spanning the gap. CDR1 is SGDLS, CDR2 YYNGEE, per germline. The chain's CDR3 is CASSVKPGAAGAEAFF. In DNA form, the CDR3 reads TGTGCCAGCAGCGTAAAACCAGGGGCCGCTGGGGCTGAAGCTTTCTTT.

The V and J genes are TRBV5-1 and TRBJ1-4; 7 positions match TRBD1. This CDR3 contains 15 residues. CDR1 is SGHRS, CDR2 YFSETQ, per germline. V trimming: 3 bases; J trimming: 3 bases; junction bases outside the gene matches: 5. The CDR3: CASSSGGQSNEKLFF. The CDR3 DNA reads TGCGCCAGCAGCTCTGGGGGACAGTCTAATGAAAAACTGTTTTTT.